The rows below give T cell receptor beta chains drawn from one sample of a study of shared clonotypes between healthy human individuals. Using immunoSEQ multiplex PCR, the repertoire was profiled, and TCRdb retains in-frame clones only, with some absent. The table lists around 2.1 million clones, about 94% of them singletons, with less than 0.15% in the top ten. Sequenced material: naive CD4+ T cells sorted from blood. The receptors were sampled from a man younger than 30 in good health. Both conserved end residues are trimmed from each CDR3. A D gene is named only where the DNA matches it firmly.

v_call: TRBV7-9; j_call: TRBJ2-1; d_call: .; cdr3_aa: ASSLKREHEQF
v_call: TRBV13; j_call: TRBJ1-1; d_call: TRBD1; cdr3_aa: ASSNYGQGGNTEAF
v_call: TRBV27; j_call: TRBJ1-1; d_call: TRBD1; cdr3_aa: ASTLNRGSTEAF
v_call: TRBV9; j_call: TRBJ2-2; d_call: .; cdr3_aa: ASSGDSNTGELF
v_call: TRBV6-1; j_call: TRBJ2-7; d_call: .; cdr3_aa: ASSRGSSSSYEQY
v_call: TRBV30; j_call: TRBJ1-1; d_call: .; cdr3_aa: AWRDWGNTEAF
v_call: TRBV30; j_call: TRBJ2-3; d_call: .; cdr3_aa: AWSVDWDPDTQY
v_call: TRBV5-1; j_call: TRBJ2-1; d_call: TRBD2; cdr3_aa: ASSLSSGGRNEQF
v_call: TRBV9; j_call: TRBJ2-2; d_call: TRBD2; cdr3_aa: ASSVGGLAGAGELF
v_call: TRBV18; j_call: TRBJ2-7; d_call: .; cdr3_aa: ASSRSATYEQY
v_call: TRBV5-1; j_call: TRBJ1-5; d_call: .; cdr3_aa: ASSLEGPSSNQPQH
v_call: TRBV9; j_call: TRBJ2-1; d_call: TRBD1; cdr3_aa: ASSARGQLYNEQF
v_call: TRBV18; j_call: TRBJ1-1; d_call: .; cdr3_aa: ASSPTGGGTGAF
v_call: TRBV10-2; j_call: TRBJ2-1; d_call: TRBD2; cdr3_aa: ASLGGFEQF
v_call: TRBV6-1; j_call: TRBJ1-1; d_call: .; cdr3_aa: ASSEARRMNTEAF
v_call: TRBV7-9; j_call: TRBJ2-5; d_call: .; cdr3_aa: ASSWVRPTETQY
v_call: TRBV5-1; j_call: TRBJ2-3; d_call: .; cdr3_aa: ASSLGEVTDTQY
v_call: TRBV6-1; j_call: TRBJ2-5; d_call: TRBD1; cdr3_aa: ASQTGGKETQY
v_call: TRBV10-1; j_call: TRBJ2-2; d_call: .; cdr3_aa: ASSVSPNTGELF
v_call: TRBV5-1; j_call: TRBJ2-2; d_call: .; cdr3_aa: ASSVGLAVGELF
v_call: TRBV9; j_call: TRBJ1-1; d_call: .; cdr3_aa: ASSVSGGTEAF